This T cell receptor beta chain originates from a study of early T cells in non-severe SARS-CoV-2 infection. Across the whole study: Chains from this unsorted whole-blood bulk RNA could not be paired.

As part of library construction, unique molecular identifiers were attached to individual cDNA molecules. One entry per CDR3 protein, called by TCRdb with MiXCR from the 5' RACE reads. The sample holds 70,000 to 85,000 distinct CDR3 sequences, about 5% seen once. Overall study findings and caveats: Lookups in VDJdb leaned toward anti-spike CD8 responses and missed private and CD4 specificities.

On this clonotype: Its antigen is not identified.

Sequenced material: whole blood, taken at baseline. The receptor was derived from an adult who was a healthcare worker with PCR-confirmed SARS-CoV-2 infection or an uninfected control (not recorded which).

The CDR3 reads CASSLASGQGSEQYF. In DNA, the CDR3 is TGCGCCAGCAGCTTAGCCTCGGGACAGGGATCCGAGCAGTACTTC. The chain employs TRBV5-1 and TRBJ2-7; 9 nucleotides match TRBD1. Per the germline V gene, CDR1 is SGHRS and CDR2 is YFSETQ. The CDR3 runs to 15 residues. The ends lost 2 bases at V and 6 bases at J; junction bases unmatched: 9.